This passage covers 2 T cell receptor beta chains from one sample sequenced in a study of CD8+CD57+ T cells in acquired aplastic anemia. Genomic DNA constituted the template upon which TCR beta VDJ and CDR3 profiling was performed. TCRdb re-derived calls from the reads in MiXCR, one entry per CDR3 protein. The sample yields 60,000 or so distinct CDR3 sequences, over 45% seen once. The sample comprised sorted CD4+, CD8+, or CD8+CD57+ T cells (not recorded which) from PBMCs. The receptors come from a human donor in good health, serving as a control.

The gene calls are TRBV20-1 and TRBJ1-2; TRBD1 aligns across 8 bases. There are 12 residues in the CDR3. Germline assignment: CDR1 DFQATT and CDR2 SNEGSKA (reference sequence). In nucleotides, the CDR3 is TGCAGCCTGGCGACAGGGGATCATGGCTACACCTTC. It encodes CSLATGDHGYTF.

The rearrangement joins TRBV12-3 or TRBV12-4 to TRBJ2-7; 13 bases match TRBD2. After removal of 0 bases from V and 2 bases from J, the junction contained 1 base not matched to a gene. The CDR3 totals 16 residues. CDR3 sequence: CASSLAGLAGTYEQYF. DNA for the CDR3: TGTGCCAGCAGTTTAGCGGGACTAGCGGGAACCTACGAGCAGTACTTC.